Each of the 26 T cell receptor beta chains below was sequenced from the same sample in a study of identical twins. TCRdb redid the calling of the 5' RACE reads with MiXCR, one entry per CDR3 protein. The data hold roughly 350,000 distinct CDR3 sequences, with roughly an eighth observed a single time. In addition, the sample was reused for a study of yellow fever vaccine responses in identical twins.

The sequenced material came from CD8+ T cells sorted from blood. The receptors were gathered from a woman aged 18-29 years in good health.

This clonotype came up a few times. The chain links TRBV9 to TRBJ1-2; TRBD1 might be the D (6 bases). The CDR3 is 14 amino acids. Trimming removed 0 bases from V and 1 base from J, with 7 bases in between. Germline values: CDR1 SGDLS, CDR2 YYNGEE. The CDR3 protein is CASSVGQVNYGYTF. The DNA for the CDR3 is TGTGCCAGCAGCGTAGGACAGGTTAACTATGGCTACACCTTC.

This clonotype was seen repeatedly, ten times or more. The V and J genes are TRBV20-1 and TRBJ1-3, with D unclear. V lost 2 bases, J lost 0 bases, and 11 bases lay in between. In germline, CDR1 is DFQATT, CDR2 SNEGSKA (reference sequence). The CDR3 is 15 residues long. The CDR3 here is CSARWTVDSGNTIYF. Here the CDR3 DNA reads TGCAGTGCTAGATGGACCGTAGACTCTGGAAACACCATATATTTT.

This clonotype showed up many times. The chain employs TRBV7-8 and TRBJ2-1; D remains ambiguous. V was pared by 3 bases and J by 0 bases, with 15 bases between. This CDR3 region has 17 residues. Germline CDR1 is SGHVS and CDR2 is FQNEAQ. The CDR3, as DNA: TGTGCCAGCAGCTTGATCTCGGTCTTGAGCTCCTACAATGAGCAGTTCTTC. Its protein product is CASSLISVLSSYNEQFF. The whole variable domain, remainder taken from reference TRBV7-8 and TRBJ2-1, is GAGVSQSPRYKVAKRGQDVALRCDPISGHVSLFWYQQALGQGPEFLTYFQNEAQLDKSGLPSDRFFAERPEGSVSTLKIQRTQQEDSAVYLCASSLISVLSSYNEQFFGPGTRLTVL.

This clonotype appeared many times. This sequence joins TRBV4-1 and TRBJ1-2; no firm D call. V was clipped by 0 bases and J by 3 bases, with 11 bases between them. Germline assignment: CDR1 MGHRA and CDR2 YSYEKL. The CDR3 totals 15 residues. Here the CDR3 DNA reads TGCGCCAGCAGCCAAGATCGTTCAGGCTACTATGGCTACACCTTC. Amino acids: CASSQDRSGYYGYTF.

This clonotype was observed many times. V usage is TRBV12-3 or TRBV12-4 and J usage is TRBJ2-5; 7 bases match TRBD1. The CDR3 totals 13 residues. Germline trimming cut 6 bases from V and 4 bases from J; bases unmatched to any gene: 5. The CDR3 loop is CASRDRPSETQYF. The DNA of the CDR3 is TGTGCCAGCAGGGACAGGCCTTCAGAGACCCAGTACTTC.

This clonotype was picked up many times. V and J are TRBV7-9 and TRBJ1-1; D remains unclear. Looked up from germline, CDR1 is SEHNR and CDR2 is FQNEAQ (reference sequence). V lost 5 bases, J lost 1 base, and 14 bases lay in between. The CDR3 runs 15 residues. The CDR3 DNA reads as TGTGCCAGCAGCCCCGTGACCTCTGGGAACACTGAAGCTTTCTTT. This codes for CASSPVTSGNTEAFF.

CDR3 region: CASSLVGQDTEAFF. CDR3 nucleotides: TGCGCCAGCAGCTTGGTTGGACAGGACACTGAAGCTTTCTTT. This sequence joins TRBV5-1 and TRBJ1-1, with TRBD1 matching 7 bases. Germline V lookup: CDR1 SGHRS, CDR2 YFSETQ. V shed 0 bases, J shed 3 bases, and the junction held 2 bases outside the gene matches. CDR3 length equals 14 residues.

This clonotype was observed at least ten times. The rearrangement uses TRBV10-2 and TRBJ2-5, with 14 bases that match TRBD2. CDR1 and CDR2 from the germline V gene are WSHSY and SAAADI. Unmatched junction bases numbered 10, after V lost 4 bases and J lost 3 bases. This CDR3 spans 18 amino acids. CDR3: CASSAQGLAGARKETQYF. In DNA form, the CDR3 reads TGCGCCAGCAGTGCCCAGGGACTAGCGGGAGCCCGGAAAGAGACCCAGTACTTC.

The rearrangement uses TRBV12-3 or TRBV12-4 and TRBJ1-2; D unresolved. Trimming took 2 bases from V and 2 from J, leaving 9 bases between them. The CDR3 contains 14 residues. CDR3 sequence: CASSLNVRNYGYTF. The DNA of the CDR3 is TGTGCCAGCAGTTTAAATGTCCGAAACTATGGCTACACCTTC.

There are a few counts of this clonotype. The chain is built from TRBV14 and TRBJ2-1; D possibly corresponds to TRBD2 (6 bases). Germline V gene sequence: CDR1 SGHDN, CDR2 FVKESK. The V end lost 1 base, the J end lost 5 bases, and 12 bases lay between the germline ends. This CDR3 is built from 15 residues. This CDR3 reads CASSQVSGLNNEQFF. DNA of the CDR3: TGTGCCAGCAGCCAAGTTAGCGGACTTAACAATGAGCAGTTCTTC. Filled out from reference TRBV14 and TRBJ2-1, the complete variable domain reads EAGVTQFPSHSVIEKGQTVTLRCDPISGHDNLYWYRRVMGKEIKFLLHFVKESKQDESGMPNNRFLAERTGGTYSTLKVQPAELEDSGVYFCASSQVSGLNNEQFFGPGTRLTVL.

This clonotype has ten or more counts. The J gene is TRBJ2-1, the V gene TRBV4-1; tentatively, D is TRBD2 (6 bases). This CDR3 has 17 amino acids. V was cut by 1 base and J by 3 bases, with 16 bases left in between. Per the germline V gene, CDR1 is MGHRA and CDR2 is YSYEKL. The CDR3 nucleotides are TGCGCCAGCAGCCAAGTGATGGGGGGAACCGGCTACAATGAGCAGTTCTTC. Amino acids: CASSQVMGGTGYNEQFF.

This sequence joins TRBV28 and TRBJ2-7; 8 bases align to TRBD1. In germline, CDR1 is MDHEN, CDR2 SYDVKM. V lost 5 bases to trimming and J lost 5 bases; unmatched junction nucleotides: 5. The CDR3 consists of 13 residues. In DNA, the CDR3 is TGTGCCAGCAGTCCGACAGGGGACCACGAGCAGTACGTC. It yields the protein CASSPTGDHEQYV.

This chain uses TRBV10-3 with TRBJ1-2, with a weak D call TRBD1 (5 bases). The V end lost 6 bases, the J end lost 3 bases, and 26 bases lay between the germline ends. Germline V CDR1 and CDR2: ENHRY, SYGVKD. The CDR3 runs to 18 residues. CDR3 in DNA: TGTGCCATCAGGGCCGGGACGGCGGATTCTCAGCGCGACTATGGCTACACCTTC. Translated, it gives CAIRAGTADSQRDYGYTF.

This clonotype was counted only a few times. The J gene is TRBJ2-7, the V gene TRBV27; TRBD1 is a possible D gene (5 bases). Germline V CDR1 and CDR2: MNHEY, SMNVEV (reference sequence). This CDR3 spans 16 amino acids. Trimming took 2 bases from V and 3 from J, leaving 17 bases between them. The CDR3 region has the DNA TGTGCCAGCAGTTTAGGGTCTGGGGCCCCCAACTACGAGCAGTACTTC. Its translation is CASSLGSGAPNYEQYF.

V and J are TRBV2 and TRBJ2-3, with unresolved D. Per the germline V gene, CDR1 is SNHLY and CDR2 is FYNNEI. The CDR3 length is 10 residues. V was shortened by 10 bases and J by 5 bases, with 7 bases between the two germline ends. CDR3 residues: CAIIGDTQYF. CDR3 DNA: TGTGCCATTATCGGAGATACGCAGTATTTT.

The chain employs TRBV3-1 and TRBJ2-2, with TRBD2 identical over 8 bases. V lost 3 bases and J lost 3; bases outside the gene matches: 12. CDR1 is LGHDT, CDR2 YNNKEL, per germline (reference sequence). The CDR3 is 18 residues long. The CDR3 nucleotides read TGTGCCAGCAGCCACACAACCTTGGCGGGAGGCGACACCGGGGAGCTGTTTTTT. Amino acids: CASSHTTLAGGDTGELFF. The variable domain in full, with the rest retrieved from reference TRBV3-1 and TRBJ2-2, is DTAVSQTPKYLVTQMGNDKSIKCEQNLGHDTMYWYKQDSKKFLKIMFSYNNKELIINETVPNRFSPKSPDKAHLNLHINSLELGDSAVYFCASSHTTLAGGDTGELFFGEGSRLTVL.

The chain is built from TRBV20-1 and TRBJ2-5, with TRBD2 identical over 9 bases. The length of the CDR3 is 17 residues. The V segment lost 0 bases and the J segment 4 bases; nucleotides outside the gene matches: 12. Germline CDR1 DFQATT, CDR2 SNEGSKA (reference sequence). CDR3 in amino acids: CSARDMTLAGSTETQYF. The DNA of the CDR3 is TGCAGTGCTAGAGATATGACCCTAGCGGGAAGCACAGAGACCCAGTACTTC.

This clonotype was observed a few times. The rearrangement joins TRBV28 to TRBJ2-3; a weak D match, TRBD2 (6 bases). With 5 bases removed from V and 2 bases from J, the gap between germline ends came to 14 bases. CDR1 MDHEN and CDR2 SYDVKM come from the germline V gene. This CDR3 region has 15 residues. CDR3 DNA: TGTGCCAGCAGTCCGGGGACTTCTTACACAGATACGCAGTATTTT. It encodes CASSPGTSYTDTQYF.

The DNA of the CDR3 is TGCAGTGCGCCGGCTAGCGGGGTCGCGAACACCGGGGAGCTGTTTTTT. Residues: CSAPASGVANTGELFF. The chain employs TRBV20-1 and TRBJ2-2, with TRBD2 matching over 9 bases. The V gene end was trimmed by 6 bases and the J gene end by 0 bases; junction bases not matched to a gene: 8. CDR1 is DFQATT, CDR2 SNEGSKA, per germline (reference sequence). The CDR3 totals 16 residues.

This clonotype has just a few counts. V and J are TRBV6-1 and TRBJ1-6; perhaps TRBD1 as D (6 bases). This CDR3 region has 16 residues. Trimming left V 1 base short and J 5 bases short, with 12 bases between. CDR1 and CDR2 (germline): MNHNS, SASEGT. The CDR3 sequence: CASSEVGDTNNSPLHF. In DNA, the CDR3 is TGTGCCAGCAGTGAAGTTGGGGACACGAATAATTCACCCCTCCACTTT.

The chain recombines TRBV20-1 with TRBJ2-1; D not certain. Trimming cost V 3 bases and J 0 bases, with 12 bases left between them. The CDR3 totals 15 residues. Germline CDR1 and CDR2: DFQATT and SNEGSKA (reference sequence). CDR3 sequence (DNA): TGCAGTGCTAGCCGCGCGGAGATCTCCTACAATGAGCAGTTCTTC. Translating it yields CSASRAEISYNEQFF.

This clonotype has a handful of counts. The chain links TRBV27 to TRBJ2-7; 10 nucleotides match TRBD2. Germline lookup yields CDR1 MNHEY and CDR2 SMNVEV (reference sequence). The CDR3 covers 14 residues. Trimming at V came to 8 bases and at J to 0 bases, leaving 4 bases not matched to a gene. The CDR3 sequence is CASRLAGGSYEQYV. In nucleotides, the CDR3 is TGTGCCAGCCGGTTAGCGGGGGGCTCCTACGAGCAGTACGTC.

This clonotype was seen repeatedly, ten times or more. The chain joins TRBV4-1 to TRBJ2-2, with no clear D. The CDR3 loop spans 12 amino acids. Trimming removed 3 bases at V and 6 bases at J, with 5 bases between. In germline, CDR1 is MGHRA, CDR2 YSYEKL. The CDR3 coding sequence is TGCGCCAGCAGCCACCTCTCCGGGGAGCTGTTTTTT. Its translation is CASSHLSGELFF.

The rearrangement links TRBV9 to TRBJ2-7; D is ambiguous. This CDR3 comprises 14 residues. The germline V gene has CDR1 SGDLS and CDR2 YYNGEE. Deletions cut 4 bases from V and 0 bases from J, with 11 bases between. CDR3 DNA sequence: TGTGCCAGCAGCCCCTGGTTGAGCTCCTACGAGCAGTACTTC. Protein product: CASSPWLSSYEQYF.

This clonotype was counted only a few times. The rearrangement uses TRBV2 and TRBJ2-7; D possibly corresponds to TRBD1 (5 bases). This CDR3 region has 13 residues. The germline V gene has CDR1 SNHLY and CDR2 FYNNEI. V was shortened by 2 bases and J by 4 bases, with 9 bases between the two germline ends. Here the CDR3 DNA reads TGTGCCAGCAGTGAAACACAGGATTACGAGCAGTACGTC. It is translated as CASSETQDYEQYV.

Many counts were recorded for this clonotype. The chain combines TRBV4-1 with TRBJ1-1; D remains ambiguous. The CDR3 has 18 residues. V lost 2 bases to trimming and J lost 4 bases, with 23 bases between them. Germline V gives CDR1 MGHRA, CDR2 YSYEKL. The CDR3 coding sequence is TGCGCCAGCAGCCAATCGTCCTCGGGTCCCGTTGGTCCCACTGAAGCTTTCTTT. Its translation is CASSQSSSGPVGPTEAFF.